The source of this T cell receptor (beta chain) is a study of T cells after posttransplantation cyclophosphamide. Here immunoSEQ multiplex PCR was the method, and the copy in TCRdb shows in-frame clones only, minus some. This table holds 8,000 to 9,500 clones, almost 90% found once. The CDR3 is 14 residues long. The V gene lost 10 bases and the J gene lost 0 bases, with 13 bases spanning the gap. Germline V gives CDR1 MNHEY, CDR2 SMNVEV (reference sequence). Treatment was busulfan-fludarabine conditioning, a marrow graft, and cyclophosphamide on days +3 and +4. The sample consisted of CD4+ T cells sorted from blood, taken approximately 1,500 days after allogeneic stem cell transplant with posttransplant cyclophosphamide. The J gene is TRBJ1-3, the V gene TRBV27; tentative D call: TRBD1 (5 bases). The receptor was isolated from a female patient aged 50-65 years who received an allogeneic stem cell transplant from a related donor, was CMV-positive, and had no GVHD. Some of these T cells may belong to the graft donor. CDR3 coding DNA: TGTGCCACCAAACAGGCGAACTCTGGAAACACCATATATTTT. Its protein product is CATKQANSGNTIYF.